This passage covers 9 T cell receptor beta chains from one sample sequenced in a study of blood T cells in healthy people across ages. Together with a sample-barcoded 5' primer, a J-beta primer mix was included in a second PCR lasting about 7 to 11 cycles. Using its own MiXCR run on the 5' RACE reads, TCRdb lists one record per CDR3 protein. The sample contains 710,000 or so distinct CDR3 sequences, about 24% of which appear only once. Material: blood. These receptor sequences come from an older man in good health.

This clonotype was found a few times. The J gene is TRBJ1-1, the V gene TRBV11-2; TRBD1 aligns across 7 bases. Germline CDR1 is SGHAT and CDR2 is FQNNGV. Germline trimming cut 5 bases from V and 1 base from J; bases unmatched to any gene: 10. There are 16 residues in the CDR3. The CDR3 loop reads CASSATYRTGNTEAFF. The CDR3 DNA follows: TGTGCCAGCAGCGCAACTTACCGGACAGGGAACACTGAAGCTTTCTTT. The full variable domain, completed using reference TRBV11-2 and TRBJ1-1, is EAGVAQSPRYKIIEKRQSVAFWCNPISGHATLYWYQQILGQGPKLLIQFQNNGVVDDSQLPKDRFSAERLKGVDSTLKIQPAKLEDSAVYLCASSATYRTGNTEAFFGQGTRLTVV.

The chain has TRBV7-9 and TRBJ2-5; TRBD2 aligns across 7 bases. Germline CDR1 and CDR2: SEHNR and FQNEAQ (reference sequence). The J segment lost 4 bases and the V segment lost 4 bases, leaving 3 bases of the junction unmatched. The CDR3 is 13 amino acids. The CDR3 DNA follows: TGTGCCAGCAGCTCCGTAGCGGGAGAGACCCAGTACTTC. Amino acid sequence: CASSSVAGETQYF.

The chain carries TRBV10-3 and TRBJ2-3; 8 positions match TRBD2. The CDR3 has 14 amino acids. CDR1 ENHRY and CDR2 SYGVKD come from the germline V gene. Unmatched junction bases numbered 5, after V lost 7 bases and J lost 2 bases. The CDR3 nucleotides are TGTGCCATCATGGTAGCGGGACCCACAGATACGCAGTATTTT. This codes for CAIMVAGPTDTQYF.

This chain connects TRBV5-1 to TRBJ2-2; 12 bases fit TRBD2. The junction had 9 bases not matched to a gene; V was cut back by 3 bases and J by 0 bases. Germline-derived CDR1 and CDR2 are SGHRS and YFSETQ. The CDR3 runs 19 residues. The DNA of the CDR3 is TGCGCCAGCAGCTATTTTCCCGGGACTAGCGGGTCGAACACCGGGGAGCTGTTTTTT. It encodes CASSYFPGTSGSNTGELFF.

CDR3: CASKRDTGGTEAFF. CDR3 coding DNA: TGTGCCAGCAAGCGGGACACCGGGGGGACTGAAGCTTTCTTT. The chain joins TRBV25-1 to TRBJ1-1, with D perhaps TRBD1 (6 bases). V lost 7 bases, J lost 5 bases, and 17 bases lay in between. Germline loops: CDR1 MGHDK, CDR2 SYGVNS. This CDR3 region has 14 residues.

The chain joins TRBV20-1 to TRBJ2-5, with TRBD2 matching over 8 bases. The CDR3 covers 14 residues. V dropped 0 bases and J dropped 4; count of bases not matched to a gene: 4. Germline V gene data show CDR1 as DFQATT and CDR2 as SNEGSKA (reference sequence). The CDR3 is CSARDGLAGETQYF. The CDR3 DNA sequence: TGCAGTGCTAGAGATGGGCTAGCGGGAGAGACCCAGTACTTC.

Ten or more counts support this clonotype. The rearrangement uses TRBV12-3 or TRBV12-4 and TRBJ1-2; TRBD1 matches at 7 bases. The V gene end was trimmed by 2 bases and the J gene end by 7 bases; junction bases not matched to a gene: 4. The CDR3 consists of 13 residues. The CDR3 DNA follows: TGTGCCAGCAGTTTAAAGGCAGGGGGTGGCTACACCTTC. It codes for CASSLKAGGGYTF.

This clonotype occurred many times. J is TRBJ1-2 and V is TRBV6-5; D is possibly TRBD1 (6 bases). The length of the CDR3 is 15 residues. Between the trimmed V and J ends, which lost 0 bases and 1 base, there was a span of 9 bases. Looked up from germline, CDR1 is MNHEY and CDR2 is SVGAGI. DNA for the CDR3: TGTGCCAGCAGTTACTCGGCAGGGGTTAACTATGGCTACACCTTC. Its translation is CASSYSAGVNYGYTF.

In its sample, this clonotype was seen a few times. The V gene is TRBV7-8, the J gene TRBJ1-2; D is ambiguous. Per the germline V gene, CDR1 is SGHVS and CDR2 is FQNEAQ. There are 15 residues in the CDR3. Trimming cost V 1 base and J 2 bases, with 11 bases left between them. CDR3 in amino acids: CASSLDPHRNYGYTF. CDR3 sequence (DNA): TGTGCCAGCAGCTTAGACCCCCACAGAAACTATGGCTACACCTTC.